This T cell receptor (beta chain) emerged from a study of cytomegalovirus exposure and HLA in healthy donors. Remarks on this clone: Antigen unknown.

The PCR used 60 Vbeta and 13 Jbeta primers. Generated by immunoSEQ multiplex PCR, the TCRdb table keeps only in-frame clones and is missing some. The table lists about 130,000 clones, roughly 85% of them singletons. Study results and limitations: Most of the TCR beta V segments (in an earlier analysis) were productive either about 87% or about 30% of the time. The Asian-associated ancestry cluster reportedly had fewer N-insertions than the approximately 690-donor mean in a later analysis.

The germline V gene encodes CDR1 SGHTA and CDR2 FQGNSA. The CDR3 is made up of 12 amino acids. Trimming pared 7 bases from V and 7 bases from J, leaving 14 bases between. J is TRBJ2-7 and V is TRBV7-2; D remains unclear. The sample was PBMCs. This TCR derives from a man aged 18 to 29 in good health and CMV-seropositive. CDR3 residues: CASTIPGREQYF. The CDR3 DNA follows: TGTGCCAGCACCATTCCAGGAAGGGAGCAGTACTTC.